The 23 T cell receptor beta chains below all came from one sample that was sequenced in a study of beta chain features in type 1 diabetes. Of the isolated RNA, all was reverse transcribed, and so the sequenced material was expressed TCRB transcripts. Sequencing used immunoSEQ multiplex PCR; TCRdb keeps in-frame clones, though not all of them. Of 250,000 to 350,000 clones in the sample, 15% were seen once. Study results and limitations: A moderate, significant TCRB CDR3 shortening appeared in type 1 diabetes across four CD4+ subsets.

Antigen specificity for these receptors is unknown. Sample: naive CD4+ T cells from blood. These receptors were collected from a man aged 18 to 30 with type 1 diabetes.

This clone occurred a few times. The chain joins TRBV14 to TRBJ2-3; D gene unclear. The germline gives CDR1 SGHDN, CDR2 FVKESK. Trimming pared 4 bases from V and 0 bases from J, leaving 8 bases between. The CDR3 extends over 14 amino acids. The CDR3 DNA is TGTGCCAGCAGCCCCGGTTATAGCACAGATACGCAGTATTTT. Amino acids: CASSPGYSTDTQYF.

The chain couples TRBV29-1 to TRBJ2-7; 10 bases line up with TRBD1. CDR1 SQVTM and CDR2 ANQGSEA come from the germline V gene. The CDR3 is 13 amino acids. V lost 5 bases and J lost 5; bases outside the gene matches: 6. The DNA for the CDR3 is TGCAGCGTTCGCCGGGACAGGGGCAACGAGCAGTACTTC. It yields the protein CSVRRDRGNEQYF.

The sample holds a few counts of this clone. The rearrangement links TRBV30 to TRBJ1-2; 9 nucleotides line up with TRBD1. V was clipped by 8 bases and J by 8 bases; unmatched bases: 6. Germline V gene data show CDR1 as GTSNPN and CDR2 as SVGIG (reference sequence). The CDR3 runs to 11 residues. The CDR3 bases are TGTGCCGGGTACAGGGGGCGAGGCTACACCTTC. The encoded protein is CAGYRGRGYTF.

The chain employs TRBV19 and TRBJ1-1, with a weak D call TRBD1 (5 bases). Trimming cost V 5 bases and J 3 bases, with 13 bases left between them. The CDR3 covers 14 residues. The germline CDR1 and CDR2 sequences are LNHDA and SQIVND (reference sequence). CDR3 nucleotides: TGTGCCAGTAGTGTGGGGAGGGGCGACACTGAAGCTTTCTTT. Translated: CASSVGRGDTEAFF.

V usage is TRBV5-1 and J usage is TRBJ1-2, with D tentatively TRBD1 (6 bases). CDR1 is SGHRS, CDR2 YFSETQ, per germline. There are 16 residues in the CDR3. The V end lost 0 bases, the J end lost 1 base, and 13 bases lay between the germline ends. CDR3 coding DNA: TGCGCCAGCAGCTTGGTCGCGACAGGCATTAACTATGGCTACACCTTC. Protein: CASSLVATGINYGYTF.

The V and J genes are TRBV29-1 and TRBJ2-5, with a tentative D call TRBD1 (6 bases). This CDR3 has 13 amino acids. The V gene lost 6 bases and the J gene lost 1 base, with 12 bases spanning the gap. Germline assignment: CDR1 SQVTM and CDR2 ANQGSEA. In DNA form, the CDR3 reads TGCAGCGTCCAACAGGGCAGCCAAGAGACCCAGTACTTC. Its translation: CSVQQGSQETQYF. Together with reference TRBV29-1 and TRBJ2-5, the CDR3 gives the full variable domain: SAVISQKPSRDICQRGTSLTIQCQVDSQVTMMFWYRQQPGQSLTLIATANQGSEATYESGFVIDKFPISRPNLTFSTLTVSNMSPEDSSIYLCSVQQGSQETQYFGPGTRLLVL.

The chain joins TRBV18 to TRBJ2-5; 7 bases match TRBD1. The CDR3 has 13 amino acids. Germline loops: CDR1 KGHSH, CDR2 LQKENI. With 3 bases clipped from V and 3 bases from J, the junction kept 1 base outside the gene matches. CDR3 amino acids: CASSPGTEETQYF. CDR3 nucleotide sequence: TGTGCCAGCTCACCTGGGACAGAAGAGACCCAGTACTTC.

The gene calls are TRBV30 and TRBJ1-3; 7 bases map to TRBD1. There are 15 residues in the CDR3. J gave up 6 bases and V 3 bases, and 11 bases lay outside the gene matches. Germline CDR1 reads GTSNPN; CDR2 reads SVGIG (reference sequence). In DNA form, the CDR3 reads TGTGCCTGGAGGGGTACAGGGGACGTCGTAAACACCATATATTTT. Protein product: CAWRGTGDVVNTIYF. Using reference TRBV30 and TRBJ1-3 for the parts outside the CDR3, the full variable domain is SQTIHQWPATLVQPVGSPLSLECTVEGTSNPNLYWYRQAAGRGLQLLFYSVGIGQISSEVPQNLSASRPQDRQFILSSKKLLLSDSGFYLCAWRGTGDVVNTIYFGEGSWLTVV.

This clone was found a few times. The chain joins TRBV30 to TRBJ2-1; 8 bases match TRBD2. V shed 3 bases and J 8 bases; nucleotides not matched to a gene: 12. CDR1 is GTSNPN, CDR2 SVGIG, per germline (reference sequence). The CDR3 is 15 amino acids. In DNA form, the CDR3 reads TGTGCCTGGAGATCAAGGACTAGCCCCCTAGATGAGCAGTTCTTC. Its translation: CAWRSRTSPLDEQFF.

The chain is built from TRBV27 and TRBJ2-2; 7 bases match TRBD1. The CDR3 consists of 13 residues. Germline lookup yields CDR1 MNHEY and CDR2 SMNVEV (reference sequence). V was pared by 6 bases and J by 7 bases, with 5 bases of the junction left unmatched. The CDR3 DNA is TGTGCCAGCAGCCAGACAGGGTTCGGGGAGCTGTTTTTT. Amino acids: CASSQTGFGELFF.

The gene calls are TRBV9 and TRBJ2-2; tentatively, D is TRBD2 (6 bases). The CDR3 length is 15 residues. Germline V gene lookup returns CDR1 SGDLS and CDR2 YYNGEE. V lost 4 bases to trimming and J lost 2 bases, with 12 bases between them. The CDR3 reads CASSTTGTNTGELFF. CDR3 DNA sequence: TGTGCCAGCAGCACTACCGGGACTAACACCGGGGAGCTGTTTTTT.

The rearrangement joins TRBV7-8 to TRBJ2-4, with a tentative D call TRBD1 (5 bases). Germline loops: CDR1 SGHVS, CDR2 FQNEAQ. The germline V and J ends were trimmed by 1 base and 5 bases, with 18 bases remaining between them. The CDR3 length is 17 residues. This chain's CDR3 is CASSLEDTWTPQNIQYF. The CDR3 DNA reads as TGTGCCAGCAGCTTAGAGGACACATGGACCCCTCAAAACATTCAGTACTTC. Based on the CDR3 plus reference TRBV7-8 and TRBJ2-4, the full variable domain is GAGVSQSPRYKVAKRGQDVALRCDPISGHVSLFWYQQALGQGPEFLTYFQNEAQLDKSGLPSDRFFAERPEGSVSTLKIQRTQQEDSAVYLCASSLEDTWTPQNIQYFGAGTRLSVL.

In this sample, this clone turned up a few times. This chain links TRBV7-9 with TRBJ1-6; no clear D gene. Germline V gene data show CDR1 as SEHNR and CDR2 as FQNEAQ (reference sequence). The CDR3 extends over 14 amino acids. With 1 base removed from V and 7 bases from J, the gap between germline ends came to 8 bases. The CDR3 is CASSLVHENSPLHF. The CDR3 DNA reads TGTGCCAGCAGCTTAGTACACGAAAATTCACCCCTCCACTTT.

This clone has a handful of counts. The sample holds other DNA sequences that translate to the same CDR3. V gene TRBV7-2 combines with J gene TRBJ1-4; maybe TRBD1 (5 bases). V was shortened by 5 bases and J by 5 bases, with 9 bases between the two germline ends. CDR1 SGHTA and CDR2 FQGNSA come from the germline V gene. The CDR3 runs 13 residues. The CDR3: CASSRGSNEKLFF. In DNA form, the CDR3 reads TGTGCCAGCAGCAGGGGTTCAAATGAAAAACTGTTTTTT. The complete variable domain, with remaining parts taken from reference TRBV7-2 and TRBJ1-4, reads GAGVSQSPSNKVTEKGKDVELRCDPISGHTALYWYRQSLGQGLEFLIYFQGNSAPDKSGLPSDRFSAERTGGSVSTLTIQRTQQEDSAVYLCASSRGSNEKLFFGSGTQLSVL.

This clone was seen more than once but under ten times. The chain uses TRBV29-1 and TRBJ2-3, with D perhaps matching TRBD1 (6 bases). This CDR3 is 15 amino acids long. Trimming stripped 7 bases from V and 1 base from J, with 18 bases between. From germline, CDR1 is SQVTM and CDR2 ANQGSEA. CDR3: CSARRGYGGTDTQYF. The CDR3, as DNA: TGCAGCGCGCGCAGGGGCTATGGCGGCACAGATACGCAGTATTTT.

This clone was recorded a few times. The V gene is TRBV28, the J gene TRBJ2-3; 8 nucleotides line up with TRBD2. The CDR3 spans 17 residues. Germline V gene sequence: CDR1 MDHEN, CDR2 SYDVKM. V gave up 6 bases and J gave up 5 bases; unmatched junction bases: 16. CDR3 in DNA: TGTGCCAGCAGACGAGGGGGGCGCGGGAGGCGGGGAGATACGCAGTATTTT. Protein sequence: CASRRGGRGRRGDTQYF. The full variable domain, in which reference TRBV28 and TRBJ2-3 provide the parts outside the CDR3, is DVKVTQSSRYLVKRTGEKVFLECVQDMDHENMFWYRQDPGLGLRLIYFSYDVKMKEKGDIPEGYSVSREKKERFSLILESASTNQTSMYLCASRRGGRGRRGDTQYFGPGTRLTVL.

This clone was observed a handful of times. This chain links TRBV29-1 with TRBJ1-2; 11 bases are shared with TRBD1. In germline, CDR1 is SQVTM, CDR2 ANQGSEA. This CDR3 comprises 15 residues. J lost 10 bases, V lost 4 bases, and 14 bases had no gene match. The CDR3 region has the DNA TGCAGCGTTGTAGGGGGGACAGGGGGTGATATCGTCTACACCTTC. This sequence encodes CSVVGGTGGDIVYTF.

In this sample, this clone turned up a few times. The V and J genes are TRBV5-1 and TRBJ2-3; no firm D call. The CDR3 totals 15 residues. Per the germline V gene, CDR1 is SGHRS and CDR2 is YFSETQ. V shed 0 bases and J shed 0 bases, with 8 bases lying between them. The CDR3 region has the DNA TGCGCCAGCAGCTTGGTTCTGAGCAGCACAGATACGCAGTATTTT. This codes for CASSLVLSSTDTQYF.

This clone was counted a few times. V is TRBV28 and J is TRBJ1-2; tentatively, D is TRBD1 (6 bases). There are 14 residues in the CDR3. Germline V gene sequence: CDR1 MDHEN, CDR2 SYDVKM. V shed 8 bases and J shed 4 bases, with 17 bases lying between them. DNA of the CDR3: TGTGCCAGCCACCCCGGACAGCACAGCTATGGCTACACCTTC. Amino acid sequence: CASHPGQHSYGYTF.

This rearrangement joins TRBV4-2 to TRBJ2-3; TRBD2 matches at 11 bases. CDR3 size: 16 residues. Germline CDR1 and CDR2: LGHNA and YNFKEQ. V lost 4 bases, J lost 7 bases, and 10 bases stayed unmatched. The CDR3 coding sequence is TGTGCCAGCAGCCGGGGGACTAGCGGACCTCGGAATACGCAGTATTTT. Translating gives CASSRGTSGPRNTQYF.

The rearrangement joins TRBV5-1 to TRBJ2-1, with TRBD2 matching over 7 bases. The J segment lost 3 bases and the V segment lost 4 bases, leaving 10 bases of the junction unmatched. This CDR3 is 16 amino acids long. Germline V gene sequence: CDR1 SGHRS, CDR2 YFSETQ. Here the CDR3 reads CASSLLITSDYNEQFF. CDR3 nucleotide sequence: TGCGCCAGCAGCCTCCTGATCACTAGCGACTACAATGAGCAGTTCTTC.

The V gene is TRBV19, the J gene TRBJ2-1; D uncertain. The CDR3 consists of 13 residues. V was cut by 6 bases and J by 8 bases, with 14 bases left in between. Germline lookup yields CDR1 LNHDA and CDR2 SQIVND (reference sequence). This CDR3 reads CASSRENADEQFF. The DNA for the CDR3 is TGTGCCAGTAGCCGAGAAAATGCGGATGAGCAGTTCTTC. Looking up the rest from reference TRBV19 and TRBJ2-1 gives the full variable domain: DGGITQSPKYLFRKEGQNVTLSCEQNLNHDAMYWYRQDPGQGLRLIYYSQIVNDFQKGDIAEGYSVSREKKESFPLTVTSAQKNPTAFYLCASSRENADEQFFGPGTRLTVL.

This clone appeared a few times. The gene calls are TRBV2 and TRBJ2-7; TRBD2 matches 7 bases. V trimming: 6 bases; J trimming: 3 bases; junction bases outside the gene matches: 11. The CDR3 has 15 residues. Germline V gene lookup returns CDR1 SNHLY and CDR2 FYNNEI. The CDR3 spells CASRVLTSRDYEQYF. CDR3 DNA sequence: TGTGCCAGCAGGGTACTGACTAGCAGAGACTACGAGCAGTACTTC.